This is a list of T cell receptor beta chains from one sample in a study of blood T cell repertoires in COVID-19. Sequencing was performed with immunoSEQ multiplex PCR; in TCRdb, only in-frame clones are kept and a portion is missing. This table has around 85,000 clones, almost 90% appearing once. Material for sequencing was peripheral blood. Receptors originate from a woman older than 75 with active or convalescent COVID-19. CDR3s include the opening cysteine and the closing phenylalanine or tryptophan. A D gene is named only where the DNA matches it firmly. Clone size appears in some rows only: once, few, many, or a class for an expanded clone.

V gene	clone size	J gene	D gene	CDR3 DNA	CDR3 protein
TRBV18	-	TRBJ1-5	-	TGTGCCAGCTCAAAGGGAGGTCAGCCCCAGCATTTT	CASSKGGQPQHF
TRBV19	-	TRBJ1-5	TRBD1	TGTGCCAGTAGGGACAGGGGGCAATGGAGCAATCAGCCCCAGCATTTT	CASRDRGQWSNQPQHF
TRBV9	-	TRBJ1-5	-	TGTGCCAGCAGCCCTACGGGACAACCCAATCAGCCCCAGCATTTT	CASSPTGQPNQPQHF
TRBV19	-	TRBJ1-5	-	TGTGCCAGTAGTATTCAAGGGGCGCGAAGTCAGCCCCAGCATTTT	CASSIQGARSQPQHF
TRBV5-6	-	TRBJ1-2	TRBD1	TGTGCCAGCAGCTTTCCACAGGGGGCGCGTTATGGCTACACCTTC	CASSFPQGARYGYTF
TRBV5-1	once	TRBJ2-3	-	TGCGCCAGCAGCTTGGGGACTAGCACAGATACGCAGTATTTT	CASSLGTSTDTQYF
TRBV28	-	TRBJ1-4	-	TGTGCCAGCAGTCCCGCGGGGATGGGTGAAAAACTGTTTTTT	CASSPAGMGEKLFF
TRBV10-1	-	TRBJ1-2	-	TGCGCCAGCAGTGTGAGCGGTGGCTACACCTTC	CASSVSGGYTF
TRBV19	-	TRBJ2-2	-	TGTGCCAGTAGTATAGGGCCGGAGGGCGGGGAGCTGTTTTTT	CASSIGPEGGELFF
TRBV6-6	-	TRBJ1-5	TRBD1	TGTGCCAGCAGTGACAGGGTTTGGCAGCCCCAGCATTTT	CASSDRVWQPQHF